Below are 2 T cell receptor beta chains sequenced from a single sample in a study of blood T cell repertoires in COVID-19 (dated by TCRdb to about 2020). Libraries were made using the immunoSEQ multiplex PCR assay. TCRdb stores this immuneACCESS table with in-frame sequences only. Part of the clones is absent; in the studies checked, under half of the shortfall reflects unresolved V genes, and no reason is known for the rest. The sample includes roughly 200,000 clones, with 83% observed a single time. Approximately 5% of the sample rests with the top ten. Specimen: PBMCs or T cells enriched from blood (not recorded which). The receptors originated from a woman in her forties or fifties who had been exposed to COVID-19.

The chain carries TRBV19 and TRBJ1-2, with a possible D match to TRBD1 (5 bases). Germline V gives CDR1 LNHDA, CDR2 SQIVND (reference sequence). The length of the CDR3 is 13 residues. Trimming shortened V by 9 bases and J by 4 bases, and 15 bases separated the two germline ends. CDR3 in DNA: TGTGCCAGCTCTGAAGGGGCTGGCTATGGCTACACCTTC. Translating gives CASSEGAGYGYTF.

This chain uses TRBV11-3 with TRBJ2-3, with 9 nucleotides matching TRBD2. This CDR3 is 13 amino acids long. Trimming at V came to 5 bases and at J to 4 bases, leaving 1 base not matched to a gene. Germline loops: CDR1 SGHNT, CDR2 YENEEA. CDR3 nucleotide sequence: TGTGCCAGCAGCGGCGGGGGGGCAGATACGCAGTATTTT. It codes for CASSGGGADTQYF.